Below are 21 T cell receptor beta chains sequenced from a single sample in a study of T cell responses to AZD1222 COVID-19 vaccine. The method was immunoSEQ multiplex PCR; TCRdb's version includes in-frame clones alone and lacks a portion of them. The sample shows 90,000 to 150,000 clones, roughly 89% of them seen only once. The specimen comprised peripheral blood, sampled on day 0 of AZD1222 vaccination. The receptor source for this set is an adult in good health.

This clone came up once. CDR3 bases: TGTGCCAGCAGTTTAGGGATACAGCCTGGAAACACCATATATTTT. Translating it yields CASSLGIQPGNTIYF. The J gene is TRBJ1-3, the V gene TRBV27; D gene unclear. Germline V lookup: CDR1 MNHEY, CDR2 SMNVEV (reference sequence). The V end was cut by 2 bases, the J end by 2 bases, with 10 bases between. The CDR3 runs to 15 residues.

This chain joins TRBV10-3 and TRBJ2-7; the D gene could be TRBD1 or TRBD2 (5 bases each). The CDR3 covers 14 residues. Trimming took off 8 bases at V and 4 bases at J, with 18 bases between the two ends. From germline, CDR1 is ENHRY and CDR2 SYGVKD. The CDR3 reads CAIGSGRIGYEQYF. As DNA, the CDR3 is TGTGCCATCGGCTCGGGACGGATTGGATACGAGCAGTACTTC.

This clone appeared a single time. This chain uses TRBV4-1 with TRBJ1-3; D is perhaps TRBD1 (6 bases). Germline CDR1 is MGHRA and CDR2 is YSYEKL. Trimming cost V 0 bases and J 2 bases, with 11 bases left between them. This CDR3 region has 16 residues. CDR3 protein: CASSQEDSVTGNTIYF. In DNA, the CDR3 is TGCGCCAGCAGCCAAGAGGACAGTGTAACTGGAAACACCATATATTTT.

In DNA, the CDR3 is TGTGCCAGCAGCACGAACACCGGGGAGCTGTTTTTT. It is translated as CASSTNTGELFF. The rearrangement uses TRBV7-3 and TRBJ2-2; no firm D call. From germline, CDR1 is SGHTA and CDR2 FQGTGA. The CDR3 is 12 amino acids. V dropped 5 bases and J dropped 0 bases, with 1 base sitting between them.

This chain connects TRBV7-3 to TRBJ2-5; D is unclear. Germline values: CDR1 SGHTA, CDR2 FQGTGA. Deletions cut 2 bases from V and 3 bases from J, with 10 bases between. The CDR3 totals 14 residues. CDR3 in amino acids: CASSLLPRKETQYF. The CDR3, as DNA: TGTGCCAGCAGCTTACTCCCCAGGAAAGAGACCCAGTACTTC.

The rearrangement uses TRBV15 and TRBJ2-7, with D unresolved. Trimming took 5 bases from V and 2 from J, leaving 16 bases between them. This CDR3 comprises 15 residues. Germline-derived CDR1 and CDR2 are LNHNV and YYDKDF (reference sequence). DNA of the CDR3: TGTGCCACCAGCGACCGACATCGTAAAGCCTACGAGCAGTACTTC. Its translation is CATSDRHRKAYEQYF. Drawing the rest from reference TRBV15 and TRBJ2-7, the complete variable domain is DAMVIQNPRYQVTQFGKPVTLSCSQTLNHNVMYWYQQKSSQAPKLLFHYYDKDFNNEADTPDNFQSRRPNTSFCFLDIRSPGLGDTAMYLCATSDRHRKAYEQYFGPGTRLTVT.

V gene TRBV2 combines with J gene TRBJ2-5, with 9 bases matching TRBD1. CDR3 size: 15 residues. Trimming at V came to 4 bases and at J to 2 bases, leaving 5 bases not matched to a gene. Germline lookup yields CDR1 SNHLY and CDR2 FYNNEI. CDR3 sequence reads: CASSADRGRQETQYF. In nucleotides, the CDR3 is TGTGCCAGCAGTGCGGACAGGGGAAGGCAAGAGACCCAGTACTTC. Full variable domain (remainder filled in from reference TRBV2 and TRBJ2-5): EPEVTQTPSHQVTQMGQEVILRCVPISNHLYFYWYRQILGQKVEFLVSFYNNEISEKSEIFDDQFSVERPDGSNFTLKIRSTKLEDSAMYFCASSADRGRQETQYFGPGTRLLVL.

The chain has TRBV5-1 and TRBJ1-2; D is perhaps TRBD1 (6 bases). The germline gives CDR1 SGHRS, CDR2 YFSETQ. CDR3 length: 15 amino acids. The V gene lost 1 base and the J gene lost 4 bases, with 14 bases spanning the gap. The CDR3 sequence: CASSLYPGTSYGYTF. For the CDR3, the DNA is TGCGCCAGCAGCTTGTATCCCGGGACAAGCTATGGCTACACCTTC. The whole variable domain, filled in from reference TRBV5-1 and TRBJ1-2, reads KAGVTQTPRYLIKTRGQQVTLSCSPISGHRSVSWYQQTPGQGLQFLFEYFSETQRNKGNFPGRFSGRQFSNSRSEMNVSTLELGDSALYLCASSLYPGTSYGYTFGSGTRLTVV.

CDR3 bases: TGTGCCAGCAGTTACGAGCAGGGGGCGTATTCACCCCTCCACTTT. As protein: CASSYEQGAYSPLHF. The chain combines TRBV6-2 or TRBV6-3 with TRBJ1-6; 8 positions agree with TRBD1. CDR3 length: 15 amino acids. Germline V gives CDR1 MNHEY, CDR2 SVGEGT. V shed 2 bases, J shed 8 bases, and the junction held 5 bases outside the gene matches.

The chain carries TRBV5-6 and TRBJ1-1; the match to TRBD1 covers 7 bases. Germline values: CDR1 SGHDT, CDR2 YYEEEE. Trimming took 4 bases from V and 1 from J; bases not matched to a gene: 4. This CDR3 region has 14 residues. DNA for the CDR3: TGTGCCAGCAGCGGGTCAGGGGGGAACACTGAAGCTTTCTTT. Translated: CASSGSGGNTEAFF.

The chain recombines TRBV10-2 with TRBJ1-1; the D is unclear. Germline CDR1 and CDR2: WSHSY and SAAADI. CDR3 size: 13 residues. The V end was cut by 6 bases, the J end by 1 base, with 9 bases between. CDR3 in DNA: TGCGCCAGCAGACGAACAACGAACACTGAAGCTTTCTTT. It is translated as CASRRTTNTEAFF.

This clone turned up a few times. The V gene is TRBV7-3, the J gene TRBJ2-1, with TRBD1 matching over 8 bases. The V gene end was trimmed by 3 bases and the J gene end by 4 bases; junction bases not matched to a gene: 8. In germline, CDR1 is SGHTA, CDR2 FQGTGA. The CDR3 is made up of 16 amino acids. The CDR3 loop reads CASSFKDRDGYNEQFF. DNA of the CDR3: TGTGCCAGCAGCTTCAAGGACAGGGACGGGTACAATGAGCAGTTCTTC.

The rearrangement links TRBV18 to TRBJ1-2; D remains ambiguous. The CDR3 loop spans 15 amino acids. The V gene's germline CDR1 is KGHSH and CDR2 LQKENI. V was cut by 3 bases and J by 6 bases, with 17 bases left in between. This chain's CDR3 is CASSPGPSVRNGYTF. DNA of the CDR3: TGTGCCAGCTCACCTGGACCCTCCGTCAGGAATGGCTACACCTTC.

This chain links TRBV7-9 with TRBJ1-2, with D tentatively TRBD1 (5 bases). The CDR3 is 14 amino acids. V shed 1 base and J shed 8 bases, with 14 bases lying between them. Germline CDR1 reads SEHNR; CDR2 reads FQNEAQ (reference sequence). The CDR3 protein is CASSLGGGLEGYTF. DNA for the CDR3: TGTGCCAGCAGCTTAGGGGGCGGTCTTGAAGGCTACACCTTC.

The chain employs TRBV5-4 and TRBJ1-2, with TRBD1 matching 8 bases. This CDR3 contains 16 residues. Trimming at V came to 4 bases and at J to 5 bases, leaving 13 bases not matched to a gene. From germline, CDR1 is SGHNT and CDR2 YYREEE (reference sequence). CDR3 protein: CASSEAGTGDKYGYTF. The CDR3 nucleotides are TGTGCCAGCAGCGAAGCCGGGACAGGAGATAAGTATGGCTACACCTTC.

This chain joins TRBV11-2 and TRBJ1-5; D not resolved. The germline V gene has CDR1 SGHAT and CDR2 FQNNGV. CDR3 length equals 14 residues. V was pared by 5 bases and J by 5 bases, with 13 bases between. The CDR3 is CASSLGQDYQPQHF. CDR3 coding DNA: TGTGCCAGCAGCCTCGGGCAGGATTATCAGCCCCAGCATTTT.

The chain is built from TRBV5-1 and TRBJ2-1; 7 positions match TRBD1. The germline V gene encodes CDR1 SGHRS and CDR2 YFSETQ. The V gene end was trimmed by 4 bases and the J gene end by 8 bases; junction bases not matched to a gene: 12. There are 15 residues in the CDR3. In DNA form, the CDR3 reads TGCGCCAGCAGCGCACCGGAAGAGGGGGCCTATGAGCAGTTCTTC. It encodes CASSAPEEGAYEQFF.

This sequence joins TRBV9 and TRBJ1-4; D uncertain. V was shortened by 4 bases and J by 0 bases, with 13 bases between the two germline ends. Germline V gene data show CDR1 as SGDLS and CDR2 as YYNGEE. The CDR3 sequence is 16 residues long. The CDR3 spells CASSPEDRATNEKLFF. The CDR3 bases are TGTGCCAGCAGCCCAGAGGACCGGGCAACTAATGAAAAACTGTTTTTT.

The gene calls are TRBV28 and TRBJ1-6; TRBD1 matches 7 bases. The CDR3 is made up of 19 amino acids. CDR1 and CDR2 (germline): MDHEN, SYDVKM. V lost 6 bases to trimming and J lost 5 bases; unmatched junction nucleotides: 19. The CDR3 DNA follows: TGTGCCAGCAGCTCCAGGGGGTCCCAGGTCAAAAACGATAATTCACCCCTCCACTTT. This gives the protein CASSSRGSQVKNDNSPLHF. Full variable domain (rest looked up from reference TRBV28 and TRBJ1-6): DVKVTQSSRYLVKRTGEKVFLECVQDMDHENMFWYRQDPGLGLRLIYFSYDVKMKEKGDIPEGYSVSREKKERFSLILESASTNQTSMYLCASSSRGSQVKNDNSPLHFGNGTRLTVT.

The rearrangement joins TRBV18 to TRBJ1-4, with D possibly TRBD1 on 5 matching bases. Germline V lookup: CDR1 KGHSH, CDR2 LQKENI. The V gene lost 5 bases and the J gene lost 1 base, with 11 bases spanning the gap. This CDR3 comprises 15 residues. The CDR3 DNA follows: TGTGCCAGCTCAGAGTATCAGGGAACTAATGAAAAACTGTTTTTT. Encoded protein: CASSEYQGTNEKLFF.

CDR3 coding DNA: TGTGCCAGCAGCCCGCAGGGGTTACGGGAGCTGTTTTTT. As protein: CASSPQGLRELFF. The chain uses TRBV9 and TRBJ2-2; maybe TRBD1 (6 bases). The CDR3 consists of 13 residues. Germline assignment: CDR1 SGDLS and CDR2 YYNGEE. V lost 4 bases and J lost 9, with 13 bases in between.